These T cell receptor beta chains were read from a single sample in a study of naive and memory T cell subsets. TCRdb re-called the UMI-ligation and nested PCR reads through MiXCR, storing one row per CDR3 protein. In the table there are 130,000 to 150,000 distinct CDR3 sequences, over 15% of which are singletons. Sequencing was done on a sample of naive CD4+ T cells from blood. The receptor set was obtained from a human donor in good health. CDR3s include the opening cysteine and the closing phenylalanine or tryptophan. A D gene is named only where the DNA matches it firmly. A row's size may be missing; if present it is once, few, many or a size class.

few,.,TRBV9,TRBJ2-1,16,CASSVVQGGSYNEQFF,TGTGCCAGCAGCGTAGTTCAGGGCGGCTCCTACAATGAGCAGTTCTTC
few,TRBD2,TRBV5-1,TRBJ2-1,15,CASRAGTSGNNEQFF,TGCGCCAGCAGGGCCGGGACTAGCGGGAACAATGAGCAGTTCTTC
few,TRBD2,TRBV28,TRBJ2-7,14,CASTPRGGVLRQYF,TGTGCCAGCACCCCACGGGGGGGGGTTTTGAGGCAGTACTTC
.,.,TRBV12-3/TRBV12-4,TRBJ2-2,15,CASRTLWRSTGELFF,TGTGCCAGCAGAACCTTGTGGAGGTCCACCGGGGAGCTGTTTTTT
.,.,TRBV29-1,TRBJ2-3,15,CSVGGLAEGTDTQYF,TGCAGCGTGGGTGGGTTGGCGGAGGGCACAGATACGCAGTATTTT
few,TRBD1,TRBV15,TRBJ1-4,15,CATTKQGSYDEKLFF,TGTGCCACAACCAAACAGGGGTCGTACGATGAAAAACTGTTTTTT
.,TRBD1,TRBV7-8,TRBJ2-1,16,CASSSSRTGLNNEQFF,TGTGCCAGCAGCTCCTCCCGGACAGGGCTTAACAATGAGCAGTTCTTC
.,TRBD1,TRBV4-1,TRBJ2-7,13,CASSQLGTGVQYF,TGCGCCAGCAGCCAACTGGGGACAGGGGTGCAGTACTTC
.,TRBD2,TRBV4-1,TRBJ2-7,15,CASSQALGGSYEQYF,TGCGCCAGCAGCCAAGCTTTGGGAGGGTCCTACGAGCAGTACTTC
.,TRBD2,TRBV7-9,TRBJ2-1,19,CASSGTKSLAGGDSDEQFF,TGTGCCAGCAGCGGGACAAAGTCGCTAGCGGGAGGGGACTCGGATGAGCAGTTCTTC
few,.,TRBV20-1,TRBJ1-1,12,CSANSGNTEAFF,TGCAGTGCTAATTCTGGGAACACTGAAGCTTTCTTT
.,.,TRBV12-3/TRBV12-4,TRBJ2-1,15,CASSTIRGANNEQFF,TGTGCCAGCAGTACCATCAGGGGGGCGAACAATGAGCAGTTCTTC
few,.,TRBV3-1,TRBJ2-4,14,CASSQNKGPEIQYF,TGTGCCAGCAGCCAAAATAAGGGCCCCGAGATTCAGTACTTC
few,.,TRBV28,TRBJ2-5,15,CASWSGGAEAETQYF,TGTGCCAGCTGGTCTGGGGGGGCCGAGGCAGAGACCCAGTACTTC
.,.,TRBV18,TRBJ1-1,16,CASSPGRVARNTEAFF,TGTGCCAGCTCACCAGGGAGGGTCGCAAGGAACACTGAAGCTTTCTTT
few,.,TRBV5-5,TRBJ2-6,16,CASSLDRGAGANVLTF,TGTGCCAGCAGCTTGGATCGGGGTGCAGGGGCCAACGTCCTGACTTTC
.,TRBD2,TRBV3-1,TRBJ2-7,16,CASSQAIAGGPREQYF,TGTGCCAGCAGCCAAGCAATAGCGGGAGGGCCACGGGAGCAGTACTTC
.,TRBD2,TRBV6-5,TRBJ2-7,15,CASSRGTSGIREQYF,TGTGCCAGCAGCCGAGGGACTAGCGGGATTCGGGAGCAGTACTTC
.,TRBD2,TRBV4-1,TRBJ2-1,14,CASRIAGSYNEQFF,TGCGCCAGCAGAATAGCGGGTTCCTACAATGAGCAGTTCTTC
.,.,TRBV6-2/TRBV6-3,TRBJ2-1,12,CASSTIYNEQFF,TGTGCCAGCAGCACCATTTACAATGAGCAGTTCTTC
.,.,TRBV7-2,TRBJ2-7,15,CASSLRGGDSYEQYF,TGTGCCAGCAGTCTGAGGGGGGGAGACTCCTACGAGCAGTACTTC
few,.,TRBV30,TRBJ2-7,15,CAWSVPPGISYEQYF,TGTGCCTGGAGTGTACCCCCAGGCATCTCCTACGAGCAGTACTTC
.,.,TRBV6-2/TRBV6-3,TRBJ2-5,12,CASSYSTETQYF,TGTGCCAGCAGTTACTCGACGGAGACCCAGTACTTC
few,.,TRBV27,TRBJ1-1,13,CASSVIRTTEAFF,TGTGCCAGCAGTGTTATACGAACCACTGAAGCTTTCTTT